A selection of T cell receptor beta chains follows, all from one sample in a study of cytomegalovirus exposure and HLA in healthy donors. Measured with immunoSEQ multiplex PCR; TCRdb has only the in-frame clones, and not every one. The sample has 150,000 to 200,000 clones, under 80% seen once. The sequenced material came from PBMCs. The receptors were sampled from a female donor in good health and CMV-seronegative. Both conserved end residues are part of each CDR3. D genes are given only for firm matches. Some rows have no size entry. The others give once, few or many, or a class for an expanded clone.

TRBD1,TRBJ2-1,16,NA,TRBV28,CASSFAPGQRYNEQFF,TGTGCCAGCAGTTTCGCCCCGGGACAGAGGTACAATGAGCAGTTCTTC
NA,TRBJ2-4,13,few,TRBV6-5,CASARTAGVIQYF,TGTGCCAGCGCTCGGACCGCCGGGGTCATTCAGTACTTC
TRBD1,TRBJ2-7,13,NA,TRBV5-1,CASSDRDRGEQYF,TGCGCCAGCAGCGACCGGGACAGGGGCGAGCAGTACTTC
TRBD1,TRBJ2-5,15,NA,TRBV10-1,CASSEAGTAQETQYF,TGCGCCAGCAGTGAGGCCGGGACAGCTCAAGAGACCCAGTACTTC
NA,TRBJ1-2,14,NA,TRBV4-3,CASSRAGGNYGYTF,TGCGCCAGCAGCCGGGCGGGGGGTAACTATGGCTACACCTTC
TRBD1,TRBJ1-1,16,NA,TRBV4-1,CASSRTITGVNTEAFF,TGCGCCAGCAGCCGGACTATTACAGGGGTGAACACTGAAGCTTTCTTT
NA,TRBJ2-1,14,NA,TRBV5-1,CASSLRQLVNEQFF,TGCGCCAGCAGCCTGAGACAGTTAGTGAATGAGCAGTTCTTC
TRBD2,TRBJ2-7,13,NA,TRBV7-9,CASSPAGGYEQYF,TGTGCCAGCAGCCCAGCGGGGGGATACGAGCAGTACTTC
TRBD1,TRBJ1-2,14,NA,TRBV9,CASSNQGELYGYTF,TGTGCCAGCAGCAACCAGGGGGAGCTCTATGGCTACACCTTC
NA,TRBJ2-5,13,NA,TRBV7-3,CASSPGAQETQYF,TGTGCCAGCAGCCCAGGGGCACAAGAGACCCAGTACTTC
NA,TRBJ2-7,15,few,TRBV5-1,CASSWGVGSSYEQYF,TGCGCCAGCAGCTGGGGGGTGGGTTCTTCCTACGAGCAGTACTTC
TRBD2,TRBJ2-3,19,NA,TRBV4-3,CASSQGGTSGGASTDTQYF,TGCGCCAGCAGCCAAGGCGGGACTAGCGGGGGGGCTAGCACAGATACGCAGTATTTT
NA,TRBJ1-4,15,NA,TRBV5-1,CASSMSGGANEKLFF,TGCGCCAGCAGCATGAGCGGGGGGGCTAATGAAAAACTGTTTTTT
TRBD1,TRBJ2-7,14,NA,TRBV19,CASSRDSRNYEQYF,TGTGCCAGTAGTAGGGACAGTCGGAATTACGAGCAGTACTTC